This TCR beta chain was captured in a study of T cells in Graves' hyperthyroidism and ophthalmopathy. This clonotype was counted ten times or more. When ophthalmopathy did not progress within 18 months, Graves' hyperthyroidism was considered stable. Germline assignment: CDR1 DFQATT and CDR2 SNEGSKA (reference sequence). The CDR3 length is 15 residues. The J segment lost 5 bases and the V segment lost 5 bases, leaving 7 bases of the junction unmatched. There were TCR beta CDR3 regions amplified from RNA transcripts. During a first-round RT-PCR of the TCR CDR3, the HTBI primer set was used. One entry per CDR3 protein, called by TCRdb with MiXCR from the multiplex PCR reads. The repertoire holds about 510,000 distinct CDR3 sequences, 12% to 15% seen once, with about 15% in the top ten.

Sequenced sample: blood. The chain links TRBV20-1 to TRBJ2-2; 11 bases agree with TRBD2. The origin of this receptor is a woman between 40 and 55 years old with Graves' hyperthyroidism. This chain's CDR3 is CSAAGLADSTGELFF. In DNA form, the CDR3 reads TGCAGTGCTGCGGGACTAGCGGATTCGACCGGGGAGCTGTTTTTT.